Included here is one TCR beta chain sequence, with context. Antigen unknown. These data come from a study of T-cell memory formation after mild COVID-19. Overall study: Largely, the TCR clusters proved donor specific. Overall study findings and caveats: Later expanders leaned toward CD4+, whereas clones contracting from day 15 to 85 were balanced CD4/CD8. Confirmation was lacking for SARS-CoV-2 specificity of second-wave clones that peaked on day 37.

TCRdb recomputed calls from the 5' RACE reads with MiXCR, one row per CDR3 protein. The table includes 300,000 to 400,000 distinct CDR3 sequences, about 15% detected once. The V and J ends lost 0 bases and 8 bases respectively, with 5 bases between them. CDR3 size: 12 residues. The sequence came from a man between 18 and 35 years old who had mild COVID-19 (a few samples of this study predate the infection). Cell type and time point are not known. Sequences were obtained from PBMCs or a T cell subset sorted from them (not recorded which). This chain uses TRBV12-3 or TRBV12-4 with TRBJ2-1; D unresolved. CDR3 coding DNA: TGTGCCAGCAGTTTAGCCGAGCATGAGCAGTTCTTC. Amino acid sequence: CASSLAEHEQFF.